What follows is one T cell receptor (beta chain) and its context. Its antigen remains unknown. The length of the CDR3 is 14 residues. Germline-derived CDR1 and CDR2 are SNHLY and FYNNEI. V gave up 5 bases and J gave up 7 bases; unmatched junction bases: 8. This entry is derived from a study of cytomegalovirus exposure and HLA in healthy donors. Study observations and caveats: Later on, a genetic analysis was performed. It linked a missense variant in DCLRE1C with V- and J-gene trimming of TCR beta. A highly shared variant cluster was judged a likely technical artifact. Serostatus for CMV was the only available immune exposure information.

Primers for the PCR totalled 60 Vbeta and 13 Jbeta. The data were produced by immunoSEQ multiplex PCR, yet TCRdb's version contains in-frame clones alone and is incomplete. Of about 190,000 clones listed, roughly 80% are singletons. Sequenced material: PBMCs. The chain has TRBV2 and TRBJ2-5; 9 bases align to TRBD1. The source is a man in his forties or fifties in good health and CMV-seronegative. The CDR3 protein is CASSLGDRDATQYF. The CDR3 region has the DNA TGTGCCAGCAGTTTGGGGGACAGGGATGCGACCCAGTACTTC.